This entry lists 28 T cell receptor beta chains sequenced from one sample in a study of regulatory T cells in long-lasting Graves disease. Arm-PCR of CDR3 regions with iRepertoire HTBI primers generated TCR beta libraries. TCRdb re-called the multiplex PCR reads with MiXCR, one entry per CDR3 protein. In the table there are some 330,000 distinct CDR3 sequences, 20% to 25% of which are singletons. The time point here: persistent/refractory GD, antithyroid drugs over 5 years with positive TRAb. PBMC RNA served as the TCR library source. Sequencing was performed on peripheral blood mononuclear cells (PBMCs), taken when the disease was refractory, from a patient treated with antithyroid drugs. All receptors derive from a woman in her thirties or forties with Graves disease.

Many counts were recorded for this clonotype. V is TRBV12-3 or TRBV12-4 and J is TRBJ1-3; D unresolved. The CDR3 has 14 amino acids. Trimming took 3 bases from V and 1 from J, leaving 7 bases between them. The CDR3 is CASSLWGSGNTIYF. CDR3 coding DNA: TGTGCCAGCAGTTTGTGGGGATCTGGAAACACCATATATTTT.

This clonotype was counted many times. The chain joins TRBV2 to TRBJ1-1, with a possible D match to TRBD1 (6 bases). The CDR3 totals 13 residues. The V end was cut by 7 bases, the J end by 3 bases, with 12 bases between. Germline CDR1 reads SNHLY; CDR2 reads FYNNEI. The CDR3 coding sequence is TGTGCCAGCATCCAGGGGAGTCACACTGAAGCTTTCTTT. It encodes CASIQGSHTEAFF.

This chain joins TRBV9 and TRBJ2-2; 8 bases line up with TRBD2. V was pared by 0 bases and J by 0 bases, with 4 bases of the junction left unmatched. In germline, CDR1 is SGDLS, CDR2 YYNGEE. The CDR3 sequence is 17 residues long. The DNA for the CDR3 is TGTGCCAGCAGCGTAGTCTTAGCGGGGCCGAACACCGGGGAGCTGTTTTTT. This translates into CASSVVLAGPNTGELFF.

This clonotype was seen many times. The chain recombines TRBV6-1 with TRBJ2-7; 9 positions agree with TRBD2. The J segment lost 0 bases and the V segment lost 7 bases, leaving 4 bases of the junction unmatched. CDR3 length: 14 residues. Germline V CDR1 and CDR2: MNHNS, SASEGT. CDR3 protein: CASTLAGVSYEQYF. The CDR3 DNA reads TGTGCCAGCACCTTAGCGGGAGTCTCCTACGAGCAGTACTTC.

The CDR3 nucleotides read TGTGCCATCGGGGTCATTACTTACGAGCAGTACTTC. This encodes CAIGVITYEQYF. The chain combines TRBV10-3 with TRBJ2-7; no clear D gene. CDR1 and CDR2 (germline): ENHRY, SYGVKD. CDR3 length: 12 amino acids. Between the trimmed V and J ends, which lost 8 bases and 4 bases, there was a span of 12 bases.

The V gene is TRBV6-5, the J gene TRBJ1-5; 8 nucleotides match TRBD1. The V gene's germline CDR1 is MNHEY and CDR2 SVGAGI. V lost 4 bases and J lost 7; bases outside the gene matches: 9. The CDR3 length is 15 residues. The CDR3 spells CASSSHGQGGQPQHF. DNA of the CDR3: TGTGCCAGCAGTTCCCACGGACAGGGTGGCCAGCCCCAGCATTTT.

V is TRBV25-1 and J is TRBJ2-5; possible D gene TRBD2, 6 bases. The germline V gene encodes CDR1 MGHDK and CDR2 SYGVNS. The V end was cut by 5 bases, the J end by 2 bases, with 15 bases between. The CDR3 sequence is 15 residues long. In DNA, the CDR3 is TGTGCCAGCAGTAGGGCGCAGGGAGGACAAGAGACCCAGTACTTC. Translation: CASSRAQGGQETQYF.

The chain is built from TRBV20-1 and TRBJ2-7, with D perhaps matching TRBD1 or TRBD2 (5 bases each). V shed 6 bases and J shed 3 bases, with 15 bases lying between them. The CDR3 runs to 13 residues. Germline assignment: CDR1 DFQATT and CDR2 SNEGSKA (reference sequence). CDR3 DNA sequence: TGCAGTGCCCCGAGGGGCAGGGACTACGAGCAGTACTTC. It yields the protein CSAPRGRDYEQYF.

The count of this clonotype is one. The CDR3 DNA follows: TGTGCCAGCAGTTTAACGGCAGGGTGGACCGGGGAGCTGTTTTTT. Translation: CASSLTAGWTGELFF. The chain has TRBV28 and TRBJ2-2; D is perhaps TRBD1 (5 bases). The ends were cut back, 2 bases at V and 5 bases at J, with 12 bases in the middle. CDR1 is MDHEN and CDR2 is SYDVKM in the germline V gene. The CDR3 has 15 residues.

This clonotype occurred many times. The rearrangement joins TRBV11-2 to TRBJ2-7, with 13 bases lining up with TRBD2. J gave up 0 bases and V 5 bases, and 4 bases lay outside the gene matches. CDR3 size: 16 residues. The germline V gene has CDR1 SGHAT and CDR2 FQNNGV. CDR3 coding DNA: TGTGCCAGCAGCGCTACTAGCGGGAGGGCCTCCTACGAGCAGTACTTC. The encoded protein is CASSATSGRASYEQYF.

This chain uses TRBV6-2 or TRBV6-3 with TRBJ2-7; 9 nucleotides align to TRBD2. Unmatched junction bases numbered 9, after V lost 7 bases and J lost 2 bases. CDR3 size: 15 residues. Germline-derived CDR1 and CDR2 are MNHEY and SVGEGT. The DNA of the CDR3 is TGTGCCAGCAAAATCGGGACTAGCAGAACCTACGAGCAGTACTTC. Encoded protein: CASKIGTSRTYEQYF.

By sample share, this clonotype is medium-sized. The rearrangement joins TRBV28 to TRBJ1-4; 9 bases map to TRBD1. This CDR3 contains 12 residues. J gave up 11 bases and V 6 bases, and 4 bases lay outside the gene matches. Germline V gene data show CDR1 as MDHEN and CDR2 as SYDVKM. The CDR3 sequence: CASSRDRDKLFF. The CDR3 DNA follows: TGTGCCAGCAGCCGGGACAGGGACAAACTGTTTTTT.

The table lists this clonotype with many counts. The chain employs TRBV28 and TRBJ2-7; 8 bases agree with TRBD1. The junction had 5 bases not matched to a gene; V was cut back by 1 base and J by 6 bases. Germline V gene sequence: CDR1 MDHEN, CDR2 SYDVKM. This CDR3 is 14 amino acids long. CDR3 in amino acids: CASSLSWTGLEQYF. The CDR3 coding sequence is TGTGCCAGCAGTTTATCCTGGACAGGGCTCGAGCAGTACTTC.

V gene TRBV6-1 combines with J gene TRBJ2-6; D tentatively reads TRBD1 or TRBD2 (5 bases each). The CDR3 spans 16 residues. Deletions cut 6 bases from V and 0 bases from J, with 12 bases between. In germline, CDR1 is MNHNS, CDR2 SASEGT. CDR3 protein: CASRPGRISGANVLTF. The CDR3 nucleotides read TGTGCCAGCAGACCGGGACGAATCTCTGGGGCCAACGTCCTGACTTTC.

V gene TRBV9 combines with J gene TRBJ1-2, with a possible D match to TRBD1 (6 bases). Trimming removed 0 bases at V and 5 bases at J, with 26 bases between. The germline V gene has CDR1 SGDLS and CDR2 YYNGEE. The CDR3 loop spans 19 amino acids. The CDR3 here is CASSVDSTGDRPYRYGYTF. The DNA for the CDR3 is TGTGCCAGCAGCGTAGATTCCACCGGCGACAGGCCTTATCGGTATGGCTACACCTTC.

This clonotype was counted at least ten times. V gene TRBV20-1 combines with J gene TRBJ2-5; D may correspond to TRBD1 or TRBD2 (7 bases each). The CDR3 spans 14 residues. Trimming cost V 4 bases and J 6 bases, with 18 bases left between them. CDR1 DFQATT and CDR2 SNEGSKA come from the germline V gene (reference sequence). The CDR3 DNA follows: TGCAGTGCTAAAGGTGCCAGGGGGGGGAAGACCCAGTACTTC. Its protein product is CSAKGARGGKTQYF.

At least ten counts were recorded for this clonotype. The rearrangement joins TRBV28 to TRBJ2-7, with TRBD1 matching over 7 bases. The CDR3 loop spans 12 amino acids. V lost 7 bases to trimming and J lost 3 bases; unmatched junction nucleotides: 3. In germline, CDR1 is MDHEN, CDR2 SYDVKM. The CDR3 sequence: CASKDRFYEQYF. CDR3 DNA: TGTGCCAGCAAGGACAGGTTCTACGAGCAGTACTTC.

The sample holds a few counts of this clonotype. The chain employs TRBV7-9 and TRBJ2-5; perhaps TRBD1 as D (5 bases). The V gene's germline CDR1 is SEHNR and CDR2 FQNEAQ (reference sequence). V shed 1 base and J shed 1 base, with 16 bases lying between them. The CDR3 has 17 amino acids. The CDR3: CASSLGSTVPVQETQYF. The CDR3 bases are TGTGCCAGCAGCTTAGGGTCGACAGTTCCCGTCCAAGAGACCCAGTACTTC.

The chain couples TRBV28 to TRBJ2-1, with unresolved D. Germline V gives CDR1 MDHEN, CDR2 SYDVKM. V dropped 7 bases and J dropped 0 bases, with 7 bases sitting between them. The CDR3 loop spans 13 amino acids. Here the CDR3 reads CASKKVSYNEQFF. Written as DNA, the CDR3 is TGTGCCAGCAAAAAGGTCTCCTACAATGAGCAGTTCTTC. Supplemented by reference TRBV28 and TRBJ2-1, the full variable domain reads DVKVTQSSRYLVKRTGEKVFLECVQDMDHENMFWYRQDPGLGLRLIYFSYDVKMKEKGDIPEGYSVSREKKERFSLILESASTNQTSMYLCASKKVSYNEQFFGPGTRLTVL.

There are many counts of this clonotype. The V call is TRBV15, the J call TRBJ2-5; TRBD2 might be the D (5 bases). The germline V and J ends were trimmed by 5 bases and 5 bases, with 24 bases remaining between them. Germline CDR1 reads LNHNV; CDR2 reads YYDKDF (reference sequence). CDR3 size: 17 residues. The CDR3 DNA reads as TGTGCCACCAGCGATATGATCCGAGCGGACGGCGGGGAGACCCAGTACTTC. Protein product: CATSDMIRADGGETQYF.

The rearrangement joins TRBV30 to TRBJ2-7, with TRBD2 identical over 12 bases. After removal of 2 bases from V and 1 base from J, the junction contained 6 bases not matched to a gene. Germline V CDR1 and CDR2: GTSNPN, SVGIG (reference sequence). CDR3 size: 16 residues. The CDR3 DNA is TGTGCCTGGAGTCCAACGACTAGCGGGAGTTCCTACGAGCAGTACTTC. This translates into CAWSPTTSGSSYEQYF.

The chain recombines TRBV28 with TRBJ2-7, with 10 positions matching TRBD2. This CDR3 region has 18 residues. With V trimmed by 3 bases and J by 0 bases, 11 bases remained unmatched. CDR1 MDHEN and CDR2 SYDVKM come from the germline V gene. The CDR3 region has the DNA TGTGCCAGCAGTTTCGTTATGTGGACTAGCGGTAGCTCCTACGAGCAGTACTTC. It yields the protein CASSFVMWTSGSSYEQYF.

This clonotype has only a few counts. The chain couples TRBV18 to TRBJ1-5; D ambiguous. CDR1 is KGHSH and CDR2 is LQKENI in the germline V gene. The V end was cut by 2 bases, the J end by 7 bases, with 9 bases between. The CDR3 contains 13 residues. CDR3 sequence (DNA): TGTGCCAGCTCACCAGGGCTGGGGCAGCCCCAGCATTTT. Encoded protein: CASSPGLGQPQHF.

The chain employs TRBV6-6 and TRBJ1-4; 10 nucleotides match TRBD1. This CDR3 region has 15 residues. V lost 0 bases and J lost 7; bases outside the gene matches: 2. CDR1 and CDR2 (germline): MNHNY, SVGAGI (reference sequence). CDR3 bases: TGTGCCAGCAGTTACTCGGGACAGGGGAGTGAAAAACTGTTTTTT. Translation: CASSYSGQGSEKLFF.

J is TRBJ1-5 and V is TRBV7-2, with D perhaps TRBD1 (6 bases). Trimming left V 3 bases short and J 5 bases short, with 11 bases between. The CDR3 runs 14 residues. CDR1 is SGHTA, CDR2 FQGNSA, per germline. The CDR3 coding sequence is TGTGCCAGCAGCTTTAAGGGGGGGGATCAGCCCCAGCATTTT. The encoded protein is CASSFKGGDQPQHF.

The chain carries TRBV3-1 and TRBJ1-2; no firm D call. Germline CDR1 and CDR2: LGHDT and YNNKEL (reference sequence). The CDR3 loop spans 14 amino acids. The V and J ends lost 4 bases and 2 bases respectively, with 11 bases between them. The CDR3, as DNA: TGTGCCAGCAGCCCTCTCGGGGAGAACTATGGCTACACCTTC. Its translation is CASSPLGENYGYTF.

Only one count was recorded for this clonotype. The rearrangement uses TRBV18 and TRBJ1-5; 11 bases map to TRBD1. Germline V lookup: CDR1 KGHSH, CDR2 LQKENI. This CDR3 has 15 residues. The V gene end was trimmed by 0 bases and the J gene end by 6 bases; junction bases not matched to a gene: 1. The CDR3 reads CASSPPGQGGQPQHF. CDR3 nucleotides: TGTGCCAGCTCACCACCGGGACAGGGGGGTCAGCCCCAGCATTTT.

The CDR3 region is CASSMFWDSYEQYF. The DNA of the CDR3 is TGTGCCAGTAGTATGTTTTGGGACTCCTACGAGCAGTACTTC. The V gene is TRBV19, the J gene TRBJ2-7; the D is unclear. V was pared by 3 bases and J by 0 bases, with 9 bases between. This CDR3 contains 14 residues. From germline, CDR1 is LNHDA and CDR2 SQIVND (reference sequence).